This entry lists 20 T cell receptor beta chains sequenced from one sample in a study of CD8+ T cells in alopecia areata. Following extraction, RNA underwent reverse transcription to cDNA, which served as the sequencing template. Assay: immunoSEQ multiplex PCR; the TCRdb copy retains only in-frame clones and omits some. Here the sample spans 150,000 or so clones, around 87% being singletons. Sequencing was performed on CD8+ T cells sorted from blood, taken at week 0. The receptor set was obtained from a human donor with alopecia areata.

The gene calls are TRBV7-8 and TRBJ1-2; the D is unclear. With 5 bases removed from V and 0 bases from J, the gap between germline ends came to 13 bases. CDR1 and CDR2 from the germline V gene are SGHVS and FQNEAQ. This CDR3 has 15 residues. CDR3 residues: CASSPQTNTNYGYTF. CDR3 sequence (DNA): TGTGCCAGCAGCCCCCAAACTAATACTAACTATGGCTACACCTTC.

The J gene is TRBJ2-3, the V gene TRBV5-1, with 14 bases aligning to TRBD2. The CDR3 totals 18 residues. V lost 4 bases, J lost 0 bases, and 7 bases stayed unmatched. The germline V gene has CDR1 SGHRS and CDR2 YFSETQ. CDR3 nucleotide sequence: TGCGCCAGCAGCCCGGGACTAGCGGGGGTAACTAGCACAGATACGCAGTATTTT. Its protein product is CASSPGLAGVTSTDTQYF.

The CDR3, as DNA: TGCAGCGTTGGGGTTCCACATAGTCCTTACGAGCAGTACTTC. Its translation is CSVGVPHSPYEQYF. V and J are TRBV29-1 and TRBJ2-7; D ambiguous. With 4 bases removed from V and 4 bases from J, the gap between germline ends came to 17 bases. CDR3 length: 14 amino acids. Germline CDR1 SQVTM, CDR2 ANQGSEA.

The chain combines TRBV2 with TRBJ1-2; maybe TRBD1 (6 bases). CDR3 size: 12 residues. Trimming removed 9 bases from V and 4 bases from J, with 12 bases in between. Germline CDR1 SNHLY, CDR2 FYNNEI. In DNA, the CDR3 is TGTGCCAGGGACAGACAGATCTATGGCTACACCTTC. This gives the protein CARDRQIYGYTF. The entire variable domain, with the rest obtained from reference TRBV2 and TRBJ1-2, is as follows: EPEVTQTPSHQVTQMGQEVILRCVPISNHLYFYWYRQILGQKVEFLVSFYNNEISEKSEIFDDQFSVERPDGSNFTLKIRSTKLEDSAMYFCARDRQIYGYTFGSGTRLTVV.

The chain combines TRBV5-1 with TRBJ2-7, with D perhaps TRBD2 (5 bases). Trimming took off 0 bases at V and 1 base at J, with 8 bases between the two ends. The CDR3 is 14 residues long. Germline CDR1 SGHRS, CDR2 YFSETQ. As DNA, the CDR3 is TGCGCCAGCAGCTTGGCGGAGGCATCCTACGAGCAGTACTTC. It is translated as CASSLAEASYEQYF.

The sample holds one count of this clone. The CDR3 region has the DNA TGTGCCAGCAGTTTCAGAGAGGATGAGCAGTTCTTC. Encoded protein: CASSFREDEQFF. The genes are TRBV27 and TRBJ2-1; D is unresolved. With 3 bases removed from V and 8 bases from J, the gap between germline ends came to 8 bases. The length of the CDR3 is 12 residues. Germline V gene data show CDR1 as MNHEY and CDR2 as SMNVEV (reference sequence).

The V call is TRBV4-1, the J call TRBJ1-1, with 10 nucleotides matching TRBD1. V was pared by 4 bases and J by 3 bases, with 8 bases of the junction left unmatched. The CDR3 length is 16 residues. CDR1 and CDR2 from the germline V gene are MGHRA and YSYEKL. CDR3 loop: CASSLFTGTGDTEAFF. In DNA form, the CDR3 reads TGCGCCAGCAGCCTCTTCACCGGGACAGGGGACACTGAAGCTTTCTTT.

This chain links TRBV29-1 with TRBJ2-5; no clear D gene. The CDR3 runs to 10 residues. Deletions cut 4 bases from V and 7 bases from J, with 7 bases between. Germline CDR1 reads SQVTM; CDR2 reads ANQGSEA. The CDR3: CSVVDGTQYF. CDR3 in DNA: TGCAGCGTTGTTGATGGGACCCAGTACTTC.

V is TRBV11-3 and J is TRBJ2-3; D might be TRBD1 (8 bases). V lost 2 bases, J lost 2 bases, and 14 bases lay in between. This CDR3 is built from 16 residues. Germline V lookup: CDR1 SGHNT, CDR2 YENEEA. The CDR3 loop is CASSLNRGGPTDTQYF. CDR3 coding DNA: TGTGCCAGCAGCTTAAACAGGGGGGGACCCACAGATACGCAGTATTTT.

The CDR3 coding sequence is TGTGCCAGCAGTGGAGGGATAACCTACGAGCAGTACTTC. Residues: CASSGGITYEQYF. The V and J genes are TRBV27 and TRBJ2-7, with a possible D match to TRBD2 (6 bases). The germline gives CDR1 MNHEY, CDR2 SMNVEV (reference sequence). The CDR3 has 13 residues. Trimming cost V 5 bases and J 2 bases, with 10 bases left between them.

This chain joins TRBV19 and TRBJ2-7; TRBD2 aligns across 14 bases. The V gene's germline CDR1 is LNHDA and CDR2 SQIVND (reference sequence). The CDR3 spans 15 residues. Trimming took 8 bases from V and 3 from J; bases not matched to a gene: 6. DNA of the CDR3: TGTGCCAGTCAGGCGGGGACTAGCGGGAGCTACGAGCAGTACTTC. Its protein is CASQAGTSGSYEQYF.

A few counts support this clone. V usage is TRBV7-8 and J usage is TRBJ2-1; no firm D call. V lost 0 bases and J 9 bases, leaving 9 bases between the germline ends. This CDR3 has 13 amino acids. Per germline, CDR1 SGHVS and CDR2 FQNEAQ. CDR3 nucleotide sequence: TGTGCCAGCAGCTTAGCGGGTAGCCGTGAGCAGTTCTTC. As protein: CASSLAGSREQFF.

The V gene is TRBV27, the J gene TRBJ1-1; unclear D gene. Trimming cost V 6 bases and J 8 bases, with 13 bases left between them. CDR1 is MNHEY, CDR2 SMNVEV, per germline (reference sequence). The CDR3 is 12 amino acids. CDR3 DNA sequence: TGTGCCAGCAGCGCGGCAGAGAAAGAAGCTTTCTTT. It encodes CASSAAEKEAFF.

V usage is TRBV10-3 and J usage is TRBJ2-7; 9 nucleotides line up with TRBD1. The germline V gene encodes CDR1 ENHRY and CDR2 SYGVKD. CDR3 length: 15 residues. V trimming: 0 bases; J trimming: 5 bases; junction bases outside the gene matches: 5. CDR3 nucleotides: TGTGCCATCAGTGAGTCGGGACAGGGATTCAACGAGCAGTACTTC. Amino acid sequence: CAISESGQGFNEQYF.

The chain is built from TRBV13 and TRBJ2-3; D gene ambiguous. From germline, CDR1 is PRHDT and CDR2 FYEKMQ (reference sequence). Trimming removed 0 bases at V and 2 bases at J, with 6 bases between. The CDR3 covers 14 residues. The CDR3 spells CASSLGLPTDTQYF. Here the CDR3 DNA reads TGTGCCAGCAGCTTAGGGCTACCCACAGATACGCAGTATTTT.

The chain has TRBV27 and TRBJ2-7; D is undetermined. CDR1 is MNHEY and CDR2 is SMNVEV in the germline V gene (reference sequence). V lost 3 bases to trimming and J lost 5 bases, with 8 bases between them. CDR3 length equals 12 residues. CDR3 protein: CASSFPGNEQYF. CDR3 bases: TGTGCCAGCAGTTTCCCAGGCAACGAGCAGTACTTC.

V gene TRBV27 combines with J gene TRBJ2-7; 8 bases are a match to TRBD1. Germline V gene data show CDR1 as MNHEY and CDR2 as SMNVEV (reference sequence). V lost 3 bases and J lost 3; bases outside the gene matches: 7. The CDR3 spans 15 residues. CDR3 sequence: CASSLQGASDYEQYF. The CDR3 DNA reads TGTGCCAGCAGTTTGCAGGGGGCTTCGGACTACGAGCAGTACTTC.

The V gene is TRBV30, the J gene TRBJ2-1; D may be TRBD2 (7 bases). The CDR3 is 14 amino acids. From germline, CDR1 is GTSNPN and CDR2 SVGIG (reference sequence). Deletions cut 2 bases from V and 7 bases from J, with 15 bases between. The CDR3 nucleotides read TGTGCCTGGAGTACAATACAGGGAGGGAATGAGCAGTTCTTC. Encoded protein: CAWSTIQGGNEQFF.

The chain is built from TRBV5-4 and TRBJ2-3; 9 positions match TRBD2. The CDR3 has 16 amino acids. Germline CDR1 and CDR2: SGHNT and YYREEE (reference sequence). With 1 base clipped from V and 4 bases from J, the junction kept 7 bases outside the gene matches. DNA of the CDR3: TGTGCCAGCAGCTTGTCGGGGCGGGGGGGACCAGATACGCAGTATTTT. This gives the protein CASSLSGRGGPDTQYF.

V usage is TRBV5-1 and J usage is TRBJ2-7; 8 bases fit TRBD1. The CDR3 is made up of 15 amino acids. The germline V gene encodes CDR1 SGHRS and CDR2 YFSETQ. V lost 4 bases to trimming and J lost 5 bases; unmatched junction nucleotides: 11. CDR3 sequence: CASSISGTGRDEQYF. The CDR3 DNA sequence: TGCGCCAGCAGCATCTCCGGGACAGGACGTGACGAGCAGTACTTC.